The next 25 T cell receptor beta chains were all read from a single sample in a study of blood T cell repertoires in COVID-19. TCRdb keeps only in-frame clones here, not all; method: immunoSEQ multiplex PCR. The sample records about 140,000 clones, 80% to 85% being singletons. Sequenced input: peripheral blood. The receptors were gathered from a woman aged 60 to 75 with acute or convalescent COVID-19.

J is TRBJ1-2 and V is TRBV28; 8 nucleotides align to TRBD1. Germline trimming cut 3 bases from V and 5 bases from J; bases unmatched to any gene: 14. This CDR3 has 17 amino acids. In germline, CDR1 is MDHEN, CDR2 SYDVKM. The DNA for the CDR3 is TGTGCCAGCAGTTTTCCCGGACAGGGAGGGCAGCCATATGGCTACACCTTC. It yields the protein CASSFPGQGGQPYGYTF.

V and J are TRBV7-2 and TRBJ2-1, with 7 nucleotides matching TRBD2. CDR1 is SGHTA, CDR2 FQGNSA, per germline. This CDR3 has 14 amino acids. V gave up 3 bases and J gave up 6 bases; unmatched junction bases: 5. In DNA, the CDR3 is TGTGCCAGCAGCTTTATTCAGCGGGGCAATGAGCAGTTCTTC. Its translation is CASSFIQRGNEQFF.

The gene calls are TRBV18 and TRBJ2-4; 8 nucleotides agree with TRBD2. Trimming at V came to 2 bases and at J to 6 bases, leaving 12 bases not matched to a gene. Looked up from germline, CDR1 is KGHSH and CDR2 is LQKENI. The CDR3 sequence is 17 residues long. This CDR3 reads CASSPSAGGGAGNIQYF. Written as DNA, the CDR3 is TGTGCCAGCTCACCATCGGCGGGAGGAGGAGCAGGAAACATTCAGTACTTC.

V usage is TRBV2 and J usage is TRBJ2-1; maybe TRBD1 (6 bases). The germline V gene encodes CDR1 SNHLY and CDR2 FYNNEI. This CDR3 is built from 11 residues. With 10 bases removed from V and 8 bases from J, the gap between germline ends came to 12 bases. The chain's CDR3 is CANKQGYEQFF. The CDR3 nucleotides are TGTGCCAACAAACAGGGATATGAGCAGTTCTTC. The full variable domain, in which reference TRBV2 and TRBJ2-1 provide the parts outside the CDR3, is EPEVTQTPSHQVTQMGQEVILRCVPISNHLYFYWYRQILGQKVEFLVSFYNNEISEKSEIFDDQFSVERPDGSNFTLKIRSTKLEDSAMYFCANKQGYEQFFGPGTRLTVL.

The gene calls are TRBV3-1 (or the pseudogene TRBV3-2) and TRBJ2-3; 13 bases are shared with TRBD2. The CDR3 sequence is 16 residues long. The ends lost 1 base at V and 9 bases at J; junction bases unmatched: 7. Germline CDR1 LGHDT, CDR2 YNNKEL (reference sequence). The DNA of the CDR3 is TGTGCCAGCAGCCAAGGTGGTGGACTAGCGGGAGAGACGCAGTATTTT. Protein product: CASSQGGGLAGETQYF.

The rearrangement links TRBV3-1 (or the pseudogene TRBV3-2) to TRBJ2-7; the D gene is possibly TRBD2 (7 bases). Germline assignment: CDR1 LGHDT and CDR2 YNNKEL (reference sequence). The V end was cut by 0 bases, the J end by 7 bases, with 16 bases between. CDR3 length: 15 residues. CDR3 in DNA: TGTGCCAGCAGCCAAGACGCGGGGGCCTTTAGGGAGCAGTACTTC. This codes for CASSQDAGAFREQYF.

The gene calls are TRBV24-1 and TRBJ2-3, with 11 bases that match TRBD2. CDR1 is KGHDR, CDR2 SFDVKD, per germline. This CDR3 is 16 amino acids long. The trim removed 4 bases at V and 2 bases at J, leaving 4 bases unmatched. CDR3 loop: CATSEPTSGITDTQYF. The CDR3 DNA is TGTGCCACCAGTGAGCCGACTAGCGGGATCACAGATACGCAGTATTTT.

The CDR3 coding sequence is TGTGCCACCAGTGCTACCCGGGAAGCACCCCTACTCGAGCAGTACTTC. Translating it yields CATSATREAPLLEQYF. The chain has TRBV24-1 and TRBJ2-7; the D gene is possibly TRBD2 (5 bases). The V gene lost 5 bases and the J gene lost 6 bases, with 22 bases spanning the gap. Germline V CDR1 and CDR2: KGHDR, SFDVKD. This CDR3 comprises 16 residues.

The V gene is TRBV6-6, the J gene TRBJ2-7; 9 bases are a match to TRBD2. Trimming at V came to 6 bases and at J to 1 base, leaving 7 bases not matched to a gene. This CDR3 has 15 residues. The germline V gene has CDR1 MNHNY and CDR2 SVGAGI (reference sequence). The CDR3 nucleotides read TGTGCCAGCAGCGAACCGGGACTAGCATCCTACGAGCAGTACTTC. Protein: CASSEPGLASYEQYF.

V usage is TRBV3-1 (or the pseudogene TRBV3-2) and J usage is TRBJ1-6; unclear D gene. Trimming left V 1 base short and J 5 bases short, with 6 bases between. Germline CDR1 LGHDT, CDR2 YNNKEL (reference sequence). The CDR3 extends over 14 amino acids. CDR3 region: CASSQGADNSPLHF. CDR3 in DNA: TGTGCCAGCAGCCAAGGGGCAGATAATTCACCCCTCCACTTT.

J is TRBJ2-1 and V is TRBV24-1; D might be TRBD2 (5 bases). The CDR3 has 15 amino acids. Germline loops: CDR1 KGHDR, CDR2 SFDVKD. V was pared by 4 bases and J by 9 bases, with 18 bases between. CDR3 DNA sequence: TGTGCCACCAGTGACCCCTCGGGGAGATCGGGTGAGCAGTTCTTC. Protein: CATSDPSGRSGEQFF.

The V call is TRBV19, the J call TRBJ1-2; TRBD1 aligns across 9 bases. The germline gives CDR1 LNHDA, CDR2 SQIVND (reference sequence). The CDR3 covers 15 residues. J gave up 2 bases and V 5 bases, and 6 bases lay outside the gene matches. Here the CDR3 reads CASSAADRGNYGYTF. Here the CDR3 DNA reads TGTGCCAGTAGTGCTGCGGACAGGGGCAACTATGGCTACACCTTC.

The chain joins TRBV5-6 to TRBJ2-7; 11 nucleotides agree with TRBD2. The germline V gene has CDR1 SGHDT and CDR2 YYEEEE. The CDR3 length is 17 residues. V lost 4 bases, J lost 5 bases, and 14 bases stayed unmatched. The CDR3 coding sequence is TGTGCCAGCAGCGCGGGACTAGCGGCTATATGGGACGACGAGCAGTACTTC. This encodes CASSAGLAAIWDDEQYF.

The chain carries TRBV29-1 and TRBJ2-7; TRBD2 agrees at 11 bases. V lost 5 bases, J lost 0 bases, and 6 bases stayed unmatched. CDR3 length: 15 residues. Germline-derived CDR1 and CDR2 are SQVTM and ANQGSEA. In DNA form, the CDR3 reads TGCAGCGTTTCTAAAGGACTAGCGGGCTCCTACGAGCAGTACTTC. It translates to CSVSKGLAGSYEQYF.

This rearrangement joins TRBV2 to TRBJ1-6; 11 bases align to TRBD1. After removal of 3 bases from V and 10 bases from J, the junction contained 5 bases not matched to a gene. Looked up from germline, CDR1 is SNHLY and CDR2 is FYNNEI. CDR3 size: 15 residues. CDR3: CASSEDRGLGSPLHF. The CDR3 nucleotides are TGTGCCAGCAGTGAGGACAGGGGGCTAGGATCACCCCTCCACTTT.

The V gene is TRBV24-1, the J gene TRBJ2-1; the match to TRBD2 covers 8 bases. The ends lost 4 bases at V and 10 bases at J; junction bases unmatched: 8. The germline V gene has CDR1 KGHDR and CDR2 SFDVKD. This CDR3 is 14 amino acids long. The CDR3 DNA reads as TGTGCCACCAGTGACGAAGCGGGAGAATGCGAGCAGTTCTTC. It yields the protein CATSDEAGECEQFF.

The V call is TRBV4-2, the J call TRBJ2-1, with 10 bases lining up with TRBD2. Per germline, CDR1 LGHNA and CDR2 YNFKEQ. The trim removed 5 bases at V and 8 bases at J, leaving 12 bases unmatched. This CDR3 is 16 amino acids long. The CDR3: CASSERRAGGPDEQFF. CDR3 sequence (DNA): TGTGCCAGCAGCGAACGTAGAGCGGGAGGGCCCGATGAGCAGTTCTTC.

V and J are TRBV11-2 and TRBJ2-2; TRBD2 agrees at 7 bases. Trimming removed 5 bases from V and 5 bases from J; junction bases left unmatched: 20. The CDR3 spans 19 residues. Per germline, CDR1 SGHAT and CDR2 FQNNGV. The CDR3 loop reads CASSPQGTTYSPGTGELFF. Written as DNA, the CDR3 is TGTGCCAGCAGCCCGCAAGGGACTACCTACTCCCCCGGGACCGGGGAGCTGTTTTTT.

V gene TRBV24-1 combines with J gene TRBJ1-2, with TRBD1 matching over 7 bases. Per germline, CDR1 KGHDR and CDR2 SFDVKD. V gave up 5 bases and J gave up 8 bases; unmatched junction bases: 7. The CDR3 is 13 residues long. The CDR3 region has the DNA TGTGCCACCAGTGCCCTAGACAGGGACGGCTACACCTTC. Translation: CATSALDRDGYTF.

The V gene is TRBV7-9, the J gene TRBJ1-2; maybe TRBD1 (5 bases). Per the germline V gene, CDR1 is SEHNR and CDR2 is FQNEAQ (reference sequence). The V and J ends lost 11 bases and 2 bases respectively, with 12 bases between them. The CDR3 has 12 amino acids. CDR3: CAGGTANYGYTF. DNA of the CDR3: TGTGCCGGAGGGACGGCCAACTATGGCTACACCTTC.

A single count supports this clone. The chain has TRBV24-1 and TRBJ1-2; possible D gene TRBD1, 5 bases. The CDR3 runs 15 residues. In germline, CDR1 is KGHDR, CDR2 SFDVKD. V was shortened by 5 bases and J by 4 bases, with 16 bases between the two germline ends. CDR3 sequence: CATSASGSNPYGYTF. In nucleotides, the CDR3 is TGTGCCACCAGTGCCTCAGGGTCAAATCCCTATGGCTACACCTTC.

This chain connects TRBV6-5 to TRBJ2-5, with 8 bases matching TRBD2. This CDR3 region has 14 residues. Germline V gene lookup returns CDR1 MNHEY and CDR2 SVGAGI. After removal of 6 bases from V and 2 bases from J, the junction contained 5 bases not matched to a gene. The CDR3 region is CASSRGTSQETQYF. CDR3 DNA: TGTGCCAGCAGCCGCGGGACTAGTCAAGAGACCCAGTACTTC.

CDR3 DNA sequence: TGTGCCAGCAGTGAAGCGCTGGGACTGTGGGCCAAAAACATTCAGTACTTC. This encodes CASSEALGLWAKNIQYF. The chain links TRBV6-1 to TRBJ2-4; TRBD2 is a possible D gene (6 bases). The CDR3 has 17 amino acids. CDR1 is MNHNS, CDR2 SASEGT, per germline. V dropped 0 bases and J dropped 1 base, with 13 bases sitting between them.

This chain joins TRBV2 and TRBJ2-7; the D is unclear. Germline V CDR1 and CDR2: SNHLY, FYNNEI. V shed 3 bases and J shed 4 bases, with 4 bases lying between them. The CDR3 is 11 residues long. The CDR3 protein is CASSEYYEQYF. For the CDR3, the DNA is TGTGCCAGCAGTGAGTATTACGAGCAGTACTTC.

The chain recombines TRBV4-1 with TRBJ2-7, with 9 positions matching TRBD2. This CDR3 has 14 amino acids. Germline V lookup: CDR1 MGHRA, CDR2 YSYEKL. Losses at the gene ends were 5 bases for V and 5 bases for J; bases not matched to a gene: 7. The CDR3 DNA follows: TGCGCCAGCAGCGCGCGGGAGGGCCTCAACGAGCAGTACTTC. This encodes CASSAREGLNEQYF.